One sample yielded the 31 T cell receptor beta chains listed below, sequenced in a study of blood T cell repertoires in COVID-19. This table comes from immunoSEQ multiplex PCR, and its TCRdb copy is limited to in-frame clones, with some not included. The sample yields roughly 69,000 clones, about 82% seen once. Sequenced sample: PBMCs or T cells enriched from blood (not recorded which). The receptor source for this set is a woman aged 40-49 years with acute COVID-19.

This clone has a single count. CDR3 bases: TGTGCCAGCAGTCCGGACAGGGTGAGCAATGAGCAGTTCTTC. It yields the protein CASSPDRVSNEQFF. The chain carries TRBV6-5 and TRBJ2-1; TRBD1 matches at 8 bases. CDR1 and CDR2 (germline): MNHEY, SVGAGI. Trimming at V came to 5 bases and at J to 6 bases, leaving 6 bases not matched to a gene. The CDR3 spans 14 residues.

This chain uses TRBV7-9 with TRBJ2-5, with TRBD2 matching 10 bases. After removal of 2 bases from V and 1 base from J, the junction contained 1 base not matched to a gene. Germline values: CDR1 SEHNR, CDR2 FQNEAQ (reference sequence). This CDR3 has 15 residues. In DNA, the CDR3 is TGTGCCAGCAGCTTACCTAGCGGGGGCCAAGAGACCCAGTACTTC. Protein product: CASSLPSGGQETQYF.

The genes are TRBV27 and TRBJ2-7; D is unclear. V was cut by 4 bases and J by 4 bases, with 11 bases left in between. Germline CDR1 and CDR2: MNHEY and SMNVEV (reference sequence). There are 13 residues in the CDR3. The CDR3: CASSWAPPYEQYF. The CDR3, as DNA: TGTGCCAGCAGTTGGGCGCCTCCTTACGAGCAGTACTTC.

This rearrangement joins TRBV18 to TRBJ2-5, with 8 positions matching TRBD2. This CDR3 spans 17 amino acids. From germline, CDR1 is KGHSH and CDR2 LQKENI. J was trimmed by 4 bases and V by 4 bases; bases with no gene match: 14. CDR3 sequence reads: CASSLGLAGPSGETQYF. The CDR3 DNA sequence: TGTGCCAGCTCACTAGGCCTAGCGGGTCCCTCGGGAGAGACCCAGTACTTC.

V gene TRBV7-9 combines with J gene TRBJ2-7; D is possibly TRBD2 (6 bases). The V end lost 2 bases, the J end lost 3 bases, and 17 bases lay between the germline ends. Germline V gene sequence: CDR1 SEHNR, CDR2 FQNEAQ (reference sequence). CDR3 length: 16 residues. The CDR3 bases are TGTGCCAGCAGCTTATCGGGGGACGGAGCGTTCTACGAGCAGTACTTC. It translates to CASSLSGDGAFYEQYF.

The gene calls are TRBV5-4 and TRBJ1-3, with D tentatively TRBD1 (5 bases). Germline CDR1 is SGHNT and CDR2 is YYREEE (reference sequence). Deletions cut 0 bases from V and 2 bases from J, with 12 bases between. The CDR3 is 16 amino acids. This CDR3 reads CASSLGIQGPGNTIYF. The CDR3 DNA follows: TGTGCCAGCAGCTTGGGAATTCAGGGTCCTGGAAACACCATATATTTT. Filled out from reference TRBV5-4 and TRBJ1-3, the complete variable domain reads ETGVTQSPTHLIKTRGQQVTLRCSSQSGHNTVSWYQQALGQGPQFIFQYYREEENGRGNFPPRFSGLQFPNYSSELNVNALELDDSALYLCASSLGIQGPGNTIYFGEGSWLTVV.

This chain connects TRBV9 to TRBJ2-1; 10 bases fit TRBD1. V shed 6 bases, J shed 6 bases, and the junction held 9 bases outside the gene matches. This CDR3 has 15 residues. Germline CDR1 SGDLS, CDR2 YYNGEE. The CDR3 loop is CASTVRDRGSNEQFF. CDR3 bases: TGTGCCAGCACCGTCCGGGACAGGGGTTCCAATGAGCAGTTCTTC.

Only one count was recorded for this clone. The rearrangement uses TRBV4-1 and TRBJ1-1; tentative D call: TRBD1 (6 bases). Germline V gene data show CDR1 as MGHRA and CDR2 as YSYEKL. The CDR3 covers 15 residues. V lost 0 bases to trimming and J lost 6 bases, with 14 bases between them. As DNA, the CDR3 is TGCGCCAGCAGCCAAGAGGGCAGGGGTGTCGCTGAAGCTTTCTTT. The encoded protein is CASSQEGRGVAEAFF.

The J gene is TRBJ2-1, the V gene TRBV10-1; possible D gene TRBD1, 5 bases. V was pared by 4 bases and J by 6 bases, with 7 bases between. The germline gives CDR1 WNHNN, CDR2 SYGVQD (reference sequence). There are 12 residues in the CDR3. CDR3 sequence: CASSAGPNEQFF. The DNA of the CDR3 is TGCGCCAGCAGTGCAGGGCCCAATGAGCAGTTCTTC.

The sample holds one count of this clone. V and J are TRBV5-1 and TRBJ2-1; D is perhaps TRBD2 (5 bases). The CDR3 contains 15 residues. Germline V CDR1 and CDR2: SGHRS, YFSETQ. V lost 4 bases to trimming and J lost 6 bases, with 17 bases between them. The CDR3 DNA reads as TGCGCCAGCAGCAGACCGGACTCCGGCGTCAATGAGCAGTTCTTC. Protein product: CASSRPDSGVNEQFF.

This chain links TRBV14 with TRBJ2-5; TRBD1 aligns across 7 bases. The CDR3 length is 17 residues. Germline trimming cut 3 bases from V and 1 base from J; bases unmatched to any gene: 11. Germline V gene sequence: CDR1 SGHDN, CDR2 FVKESK. CDR3: CASSHDFDRDTQETQYF. The CDR3 nucleotides are TGTGCCAGCAGCCACGACTTCGACAGGGATACCCAAGAGACCCAGTACTTC.

The chain carries TRBV3-1 (or the pseudogene TRBV3-2) and TRBJ2-1; 7 bases are shared with TRBD2. V lost 2 bases to trimming and J lost 5 bases; unmatched junction nucleotides: 3. The V gene's germline CDR1 is LGHDT and CDR2 YNNKEL (reference sequence). This CDR3 is built from 14 residues. The DNA for the CDR3 is TGTGCCAGCAGCCAACCGGGACTAAACAATGAGCAGTTCTTC. As protein: CASSQPGLNNEQFF.

The chain joins TRBV10-1 to TRBJ2-5; 7 bases line up with TRBD2. The CDR3 contains 14 residues. CDR1 is WNHNN and CDR2 is SYGVQD in the germline V gene (reference sequence). With 0 bases clipped from V and 5 bases from J, the junction kept 3 bases outside the gene matches. Here the CDR3 DNA reads TGCGCCAGCAGTGAGTCGACCGGGAGGGAGACCCAGTACTTC. Residues: CASSESTGRETQYF.

This clone is judged medium-sized (0.01 to 0.1%). V usage is TRBV7-6 and J usage is TRBJ1-6, with D possibly TRBD1 on 6 matching bases. The CDR3 sequence is 19 residues long. The ends were cut back, 5 bases at V and 10 bases at J, with 30 bases in the middle. The germline V gene encodes CDR1 SGHVS and CDR2 FNYEAQ. CDR3 amino acids: CASSPRPLEGGQSYSPLHF. In DNA, the CDR3 is TGTGCCAGCAGCCCTAGGCCCCTGGAAGGGGGTCAAAGTTACTCACCCCTCCACTTT.

The gene calls are TRBV24-1 and TRBJ2-3, with 12 bases that match TRBD1. There are 16 residues in the CDR3. Germline V gene lookup returns CDR1 KGHDR and CDR2 SFDVKD. V shed 4 bases, J shed 8 bases, and the junction held 9 bases outside the gene matches. The CDR3 sequence is CATSEGTGGIWGTQYF. The CDR3 DNA follows: TGTGCCACCAGTGAGGGGACAGGGGGCATCTGGGGTACGCAGTATTTT.

The chain is built from TRBV6-4 and TRBJ2-3, with 9 bases matching TRBD1. The CDR3 loop spans 14 amino acids. The germline CDR1 and CDR2 sequences are MRHNA and SNTAGT. With V trimmed by 4 bases and J by 4 bases, 3 bases remained unmatched. The DNA of the CDR3 is TGTGCCAGCAGTGCCGGGACAGGGTCAGATACGCAGTATTTT. This encodes CASSAGTGSDTQYF.

The chain combines TRBV27 with TRBJ1-6, with TRBD1 matching 7 bases. From germline, CDR1 is MNHEY and CDR2 SMNVEV (reference sequence). This CDR3 is built from 15 residues. The V segment lost 3 bases and the J segment 10 bases; nucleotides outside the gene matches: 9. The CDR3 DNA is TGTGCCAGCAGTTTTCGACAGGGCGCGGGATCACCCCTCCACTTT. It codes for CASSFRQGAGSPLHF.

The V call is TRBV21-1, the J call TRBJ2-1; the table calls TRBD2, which could not be checked here. TRBV21-1 is a pseudogene locus. CDR3 length equals 15 residues. The CDR3 loop is CASSKVGDFQDEQFF. The CDR3 nucleotides read TGTGCCAGCAGCAAAGTCGGTGACTTCCAAGATGAGCAGTTCTTC.

This clone appeared once. The J gene is TRBJ2-1, the V gene TRBV10-3; 10 bases are shared with TRBD1. J gave up 10 bases and V 6 bases, and 15 bases lay outside the gene matches. The germline CDR1 and CDR2 sequences are ENHRY and SYGVKD. The CDR3 consists of 16 residues. The CDR3 region is CAISPTTGQGQEEQFF. The CDR3 coding sequence is TGTGCCATCAGCCCGACTACGGGACAGGGGCAGGAGGAGCAGTTCTTC.

The chain joins TRBV21-1 to TRBJ2-3; TRBD1 is taken as the D call from the table, unchecked against the DNA. TRBV21-1 is assigned pseudogene status. This CDR3 comprises 16 residues. CDR3 DNA: TGTGCCAGCAGCAAAAACTACAGGGCTCCCAGGGATACGCAGTATTTT. It is translated as CASSKNYRAPRDTQYF.

This chain connects TRBV21-1 to TRBJ2-7; TRBD1, the D gene given by the table, was not confirmed from the DNA. TRBV21-1 is an annotated pseudogene. The CDR3 spans 14 residues. The DNA of the CDR3 is TGTGCCAGCAGCAATGGACAGGGGGCCTACGAGCAGTACGTC. Its translation is CASSNGQGAYEQYV.

The chain links TRBV27 to TRBJ2-2; TRBD1 agrees at 7 bases. Per germline, CDR1 MNHEY and CDR2 SMNVEV (reference sequence). This CDR3 contains 15 residues. The ends lost 6 bases at V and 2 bases at J; junction bases unmatched: 6. CDR3: CASRRQGGNTGELFF. As DNA, the CDR3 is TGTGCCAGCAGAAGACAGGGCGGAAACACCGGGGAGCTGTTTTTT.

This clone showed up just once. The chain uses TRBV5-1 and TRBJ1-2, with 12 nucleotides matching TRBD1. The CDR3 is made up of 16 amino acids. Losses at the gene ends were 4 bases for V and 6 bases for J; bases not matched to a gene: 10. Germline V CDR1 and CDR2: SGHRS, YFSETQ. The CDR3 region is CASSLSGDRGLNGYTF. CDR3 nucleotides: TGCGCCAGCAGCCTCTCTGGGGACAGGGGGCTTAATGGCTACACCTTC.

The CDR3 protein is CASSVDPGETGNTIYF. The CDR3 region has the DNA TGTGCCAGCAGCGTAGATCCGGGGGAGACTGGAAACACCATATATTTT. The genes are TRBV9 and TRBJ1-3; D is perhaps TRBD1 (5 bases). With 0 bases removed from V and 2 bases from J, the gap between germline ends came to 12 bases. The germline CDR1 and CDR2 sequences are SGDLS and YYNGEE. The CDR3 extends over 16 amino acids.

This clone was observed once. The chain uses TRBV27 and TRBJ2-5; tentatively, D is TRBD2 (5 bases). The V gene lost 3 bases and the J gene lost 2 bases, with 10 bases spanning the gap. Germline CDR1 is MNHEY and CDR2 is SMNVEV (reference sequence). CDR3 length: 14 residues. CDR3 in amino acids: CASSLRDRQETQYF. In DNA form, the CDR3 reads TGTGCCAGCAGTTTGAGGGATAGGCAAGAGACCCAGTACTTC.

The chain is built from TRBV2 and TRBJ1-4; D call uncertain. The CDR3 sequence is 11 residues long. V lost 7 bases to trimming and J lost 6 bases, with 6 bases between them. Germline CDR1 SNHLY, CDR2 FYNNEI. CDR3 protein: CASMRYEKLFF. The CDR3 region has the DNA TGTGCCAGCATGAGATATGAAAAACTGTTTTTT. The full variable domain, with the rest looked up from reference TRBV2 and TRBJ1-4, is EPEVTQTPSHQVTQMGQEVILRCVPISNHLYFYWYRQILGQKVEFLVSFYNNEISEKSEIFDDQFSVERPDGSNFTLKIRSTKLEDSAMYFCASMRYEKLFFGSGTQLSVL.

This clone occurred a few times. The V gene is TRBV6-6, the J gene TRBJ2-2; no reliable D call. The CDR3 runs to 14 residues. V shed 6 bases and J shed 5 bases, with 13 bases lying between them. In germline, CDR1 is MNHNY, CDR2 SVGAGI (reference sequence). The CDR3 nucleotides are TGTGCCAGCAGCTACACCAGACTTACCGGGGAGCTGTTTTTT. This translates into CASSYTRLTGELFF.

This chain links TRBV6-5 with TRBJ1-1; a weak D match, TRBD1 (5 bases). V lost 7 bases to trimming and J lost 1 base, with 10 bases between them. Germline-derived CDR1 and CDR2 are MNHEY and SVGAGI. CDR3 length: 13 residues. CDR3: CASITQGNTEAFF. DNA of the CDR3: TGTGCCAGCATCACCCAGGGGAACACTGAAGCTTTCTTT.

This clone has just one count. This CDR3 is CASSVGQPPVFF. CDR3 coding DNA: TGTGCCAGCAGCGTAGGACAGCCCCCCGTCTTCTTC. The J gene is TRBJ2-1, the V gene TRBV9; D may be TRBD1 (5 bases). The CDR3 is 12 amino acids. V was clipped by 0 bases and J by 16 bases, with 14 bases between them. The V gene's germline CDR1 is SGDLS and CDR2 YYNGEE. Looking up the rest from reference TRBV9 and TRBJ2-1 gives the full variable domain: DSGVTQTPKHLITATGQRVTLRCSPRSGDLSVYWYQQSLDQGLQFLIQYYNGEERAKGNILERFSAQQFPDLHSELNLSSLELGDSALYFCASSVGQPPVFFGPGTRLTVL.

As for this clone: Relative to the germline gene, one junction end is altered; a read error may explain this. The sample has other DNA sequences that encode this CDR3 too. V usage is TRBV11-2 and J usage is TRBJ2-2; 8 bases fit TRBD1. From germline, CDR1 is SGHAT and CDR2 FQNNGV. This CDR3 spans 17 amino acids. CDR3 sequence: CASSLDPQGAGTGELFF. CDR3 sequence (DNA): TGTGCCAGCAGCTTAGACCCCCAGGGGGCGGGTACCGGAGAGCTGTTTTTT.

In regard to this clone: The identical CDR3 is also encoded by other nucleotide sequences in the sample. V gene TRBV28 combines with J gene TRBJ2-3; the D gene is possibly TRBD1 (6 bases). With 3 bases removed from V and 3 bases from J, the gap between germline ends came to 10 bases. This CDR3 has 14 residues. CDR1 is MDHEN and CDR2 is SYDVKM in the germline V gene. In DNA, the CDR3 is TGTGCCAGCAGTTTCTTACAGGGAACAGATACGCAGTATTTT. Its protein is CASSFLQGTDTQYF.